A single sample is the source of the 14 T cell receptor beta chains below, sequenced in a study of T cell responses to AZD1222 COVID-19 vaccine. Some clones are missing from TCRdb's copy, which holds only in-frame ones; the method was immunoSEQ multiplex PCR. This repertoire shows about 210,000 clones, roughly 94% found once; its top ten account for roughly 1.8%. The sequencing used peripheral blood, collected 28 days after the second dose of the MenACWY control vaccine. The receptors stem from an adult who received the MenACWY meningococcal vaccine as a control.

The V call is TRBV18, the J call TRBJ2-7; D is undetermined. Germline CDR1 KGHSH, CDR2 LQKENI. The CDR3 contains 14 residues. The V and J ends lost 4 bases and 1 base respectively, with 11 bases between them. The CDR3 region is CASSRPGLSYEQYF. DNA of the CDR3: TGTGCCAGCTCACGACCAGGCCTATCCTACGAGCAGTACTTC.

J is TRBJ1-2 and V is TRBV18; 8 bases fit TRBD1. The CDR3 has 13 amino acids. Germline CDR1 reads KGHSH; CDR2 reads LQKENI. Trimming at V came to 4 bases and at J to 6 bases, leaving 4 bases not matched to a gene. In DNA, the CDR3 is TGTGCCAGCTCACTATCGACAGGGGATGGCTACACCTTC. Amino acids: CASSLSTGDGYTF.

The chain employs TRBV6-1 and TRBJ1-5; D unresolved. The CDR3 totals 19 residues. Trimming shortened V by 2 bases and J by 1 base, and 21 bases separated the two germline ends. Germline V lookup: CDR1 MNHNS, CDR2 SASEGT. The CDR3 nucleotides are TGTGCCAGCAGTGAAAGTGTGACGGGGTTAGTCGTAAGCAATCAGCCCCAGCATTTT. Protein sequence: CASSESVTGLVVSNQPQHF.

The rearrangement joins TRBV11-2 to TRBJ1-2; D perhaps matches TRBD1 (5 bases). CDR3 length: 16 residues. The V gene's germline CDR1 is SGHAT and CDR2 FQNNGV. V lost 5 bases, J lost 1 base, and 17 bases lay in between. The CDR3 DNA reads TGTGCCAGCAGCCTCACCCGGACACGACATAACTATGGCTACACCTTC. Its protein product is CASSLTRTRHNYGYTF.

V usage is TRBV9 and J usage is TRBJ2-7; 9 bases align to TRBD2. Per germline, CDR1 SGDLS and CDR2 YYNGEE. This CDR3 has 13 residues. The trim removed 3 bases at V and 3 bases at J, leaving 1 base unmatched. The CDR3 protein is CASSGSGGYEQYF. In DNA form, the CDR3 reads TGTGCCAGCAGCGGTAGCGGGGGCTACGAGCAGTACTTC. The full variable domain, in which reference TRBV9 and TRBJ2-7 provide the parts outside the CDR3, is DSGVTQTPKHLITATGQRVTLRCSPRSGDLSVYWYQQSLDQGLQFLIQYYNGEERAKGNILERFSAQQFPDLHSELNLSSLELGDSALYFCASSGSGGYEQYFGPGTRLTVT.

This sequence joins TRBV5-1 and TRBJ2-5, with 12 bases that match TRBD1. In germline, CDR1 is SGHRS, CDR2 YFSETQ. CDR3 length equals 15 residues. Trimming cost V 5 bases and J 5 bases; bases outside gene matches: 7. CDR3 sequence (DNA): TGCGCCAGCAGGTTGCCGGGACAGGGGGCCGAGACCCAGTACTTC. The encoded protein is CASRLPGQGAETQYF.

The CDR3 here is CASSYSAGTLEGLFF. The CDR3 region has the DNA TGTGCCAGCAGTTACTCGGCGGGGACCCTCGAGGGACTGTTTTTT. V and J are TRBV6-6 and TRBJ1-4; tentative D call: TRBD1 (5 bases). Deletions cut 0 bases from V and 13 bases from J, with 18 bases between. The CDR3 has 15 amino acids. Germline CDR1 MNHNY, CDR2 SVGAGI (reference sequence).

V usage is TRBV2 and J usage is TRBJ1-2; D ambiguous. The CDR3 spans 13 residues. The germline V gene encodes CDR1 SNHLY and CDR2 FYNNEI. V dropped 6 bases and J dropped 6 bases, with 14 bases sitting between them. CDR3 region: CASSLWTENGYTF. The CDR3 DNA follows: TGTGCCAGCAGCCTCTGGACTGAGAATGGCTACACCTTC.

The gene calls are TRBV6-5 and TRBJ1-1; D is perhaps TRBD1 (5 bases). Trimming shortened V by 0 bases and J by 4 bases, and 12 bases separated the two germline ends. The CDR3 runs to 15 residues. CDR1 and CDR2 from the germline V gene are MNHEY and SVGAGI. CDR3 in amino acids: CASSYSDRGGTEAFF. In nucleotides, the CDR3 is TGTGCCAGCAGTTACTCCGACAGAGGCGGCACTGAAGCTTTCTTT.

The chain combines TRBV3-1 (or the pseudogene TRBV3-2) with TRBJ1-5; the D gene is possibly TRBD1 (6 bases). The CDR3 runs to 16 residues. CDR1 is LGHDT and CDR2 is YNNKEL in the germline V gene (reference sequence). Trimming removed 2 bases from V and 2 bases from J, with 13 bases in between. The CDR3 loop reads CASSQRSAGGNQPQHF. CDR3 sequence (DNA): TGTGCCAGCAGCCAACGGAGCGCAGGGGGCAATCAGCCCCAGCATTTT.

The chain is built from TRBV28 and TRBJ2-7, with D possibly being TRBD1 or TRBD2 (5 bases each). Between the trimmed V and J ends, which lost 7 bases and 5 bases, there was a span of 21 bases. The length of the CDR3 is 15 residues. Germline CDR1 reads MDHEN; CDR2 reads SYDVKM. The CDR3 region is CASTRPGPRRHEQYF. CDR3 DNA sequence: TGTGCCAGCACCAGACCGGGACCTAGACGGCACGAGCAGTACTTC. The full variable domain, with the rest looked up from reference TRBV28 and TRBJ2-7, is DVKVTQSSRYLVKRTGEKVFLECVQDMDHENMFWYRQDPGLGLRLIYFSYDVKMKEKGDIPEGYSVSREKKERFSLILESASTNQTSMYLCASTRPGPRRHEQYFGPGTRLTVT.

V and J are TRBV30 and TRBJ2-5; unclear D gene. The germline CDR1 and CDR2 sequences are GTSNPN and SVGIG (reference sequence). The CDR3 spans 12 residues. V shed 2 bases and J shed 3 bases, with 7 bases lying between them. The CDR3 DNA follows: TGTGCCTGGAGTCGGACGGAAGAGACCCAGTACTTC. Protein product: CAWSRTEETQYF.

With respect to this clone: This CDR3 is also generated by other DNA sequences in the sample. CDR3 bases: TGTGCCTGGAGCAGGGGGCCCTACGAGCAGTACTTC. This sequence encodes CAWSRGPYEQYF. The chain links TRBV30 to TRBJ2-7; TRBD1 agrees at 8 bases. This CDR3 contains 12 residues. Looked up from germline, CDR1 is GTSNPN and CDR2 is SVGIG (reference sequence). Losses at the gene ends were 3 bases for V and 2 bases for J; bases not matched to a gene: 0.

The chain combines TRBV7-9 with TRBJ1-4; 7 bases map to TRBD1. The germline CDR1 and CDR2 sequences are SEHNR and FQNEAQ (reference sequence). V dropped 2 bases and J dropped 4; count of bases not matched to a gene: 4. The CDR3 sequence is 15 residues long. The CDR3 bases are TGTGCCAGCAGCTTATTACAGGGGCGTAATGAAAAACTGTTTTTT. It yields the protein CASSLLQGRNEKLFF.